The present TCR beta chain was sequenced within a study of T cells after yellow fever vaccination. Trimming removed 1 base at V and 5 bases at J, with 14 bases between. CDR3 length equals 15 residues. Germline-derived CDR1 and CDR2 are MGHDK and SYGVNS. The TCR cDNA carried a universal primer site and UMIs from 5'RACE template switching. TCRdb re-derived calls from the 5' RACE reads in MiXCR, one entry per CDR3 protein. Seen here are 500,000 to 650,000 distinct CDR3 sequences, roughly an eighth observed once, and the top ten hold 15%. This clonotype was recorded a few times. Its cognate antigen is unknown. Whole-study findings and limits: Repertoires sorted by FACS could include abundant clonotypes that are contaminants from the bulk population.

Specimen: PBMCs, collected on the day of the yellow fever booster vaccination. This rearrangement joins TRBV25-1 to TRBJ2-5, with TRBD2 as a possible D gene (6 bases). This clonotype originated in a man aged 25 to 40 who received the YFV17D yellow fever vaccine. The CDR3 DNA reads as TGTGCCAGCAGTGAATTTGAGGGAGGAGGTGAGACCCAGTACTTC. Amino acids: CASSEFEGGGETQYF.